What follows is one T cell receptor beta chain and its context. Its target is not known. These data come from a study of cytomegalovirus exposure and HLA in healthy donors. In the study overall: A prior analysis found around 110 million unique TCR beta sequences from some 190 million T cells.

Trimming cost V 5 bases and J 1 base, with 2 bases left between them. Germline CDR1 reads SGHNT; CDR2 reads YENEEA. The CDR3 runs to 12 residues. Vbeta (60) and Jbeta (13) primers were used in the PCR. Method: immunoSEQ multiplex PCR; TCRdb's copy keeps in-frame clones and lacks some. Of more than 85,000 clones listed, approximately 82% were seen once; the top ten hold approximately 2.8%. Findings and caveats of the study: The HLA-A and HLA-B alleles of most subjects were reportedly predicted accurately from TCR beta sequences. A cluster of highly shared sequence variants was likely a sequencing artifact.

The chain carries TRBV11-3 and TRBJ2-2; D is undetermined. The sample comprised PBMCs. The clonotype originates from a man aged 35 to 55 in good health and CMV-seronegative. The CDR3, as DNA: TGTGCCAGCAGCCGGAACACCGGGGAGCTGTTTTTT. Amino acid sequence: CASSRNTGELFF.